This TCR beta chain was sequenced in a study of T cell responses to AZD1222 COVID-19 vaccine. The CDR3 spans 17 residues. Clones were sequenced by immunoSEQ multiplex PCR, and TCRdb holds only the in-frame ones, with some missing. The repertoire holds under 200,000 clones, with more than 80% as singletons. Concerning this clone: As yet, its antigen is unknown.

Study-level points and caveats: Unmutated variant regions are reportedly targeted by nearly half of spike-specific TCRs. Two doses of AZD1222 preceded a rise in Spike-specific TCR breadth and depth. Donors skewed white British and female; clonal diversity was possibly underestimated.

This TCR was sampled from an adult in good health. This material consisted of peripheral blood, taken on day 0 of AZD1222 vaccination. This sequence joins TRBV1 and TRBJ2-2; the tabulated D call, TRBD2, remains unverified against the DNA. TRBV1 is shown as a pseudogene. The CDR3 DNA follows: TGCACCAGCAGCCAAGATCCAGAGCGGGGTAACACCGGGGAGCTGTTTTTT. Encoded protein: CTSSQDPERGNTGELFF.